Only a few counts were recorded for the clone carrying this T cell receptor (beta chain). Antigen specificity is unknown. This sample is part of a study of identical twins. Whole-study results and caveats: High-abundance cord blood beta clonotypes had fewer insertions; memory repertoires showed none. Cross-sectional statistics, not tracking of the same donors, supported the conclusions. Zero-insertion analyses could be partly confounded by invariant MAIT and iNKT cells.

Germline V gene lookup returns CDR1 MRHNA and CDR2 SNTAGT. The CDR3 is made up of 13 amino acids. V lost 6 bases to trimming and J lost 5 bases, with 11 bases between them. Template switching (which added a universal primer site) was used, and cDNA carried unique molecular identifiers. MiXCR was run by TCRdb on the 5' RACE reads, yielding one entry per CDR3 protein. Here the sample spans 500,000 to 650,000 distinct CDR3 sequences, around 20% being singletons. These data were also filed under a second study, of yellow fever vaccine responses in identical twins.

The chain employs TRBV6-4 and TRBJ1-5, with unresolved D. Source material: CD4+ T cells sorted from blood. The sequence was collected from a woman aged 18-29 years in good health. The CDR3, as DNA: TGTGCCAGCAGGCCTCCGTCCTATCAGCCCCAGCATTTT. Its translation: CASRPPSYQPQHF.